Listed below are T cell receptor beta chains from one sample, sequenced in a study of blood T cell repertoires in COVID-19. Only in-frame clones appear in the TCRdb table, and some are missing; sequencing was by immunoSEQ multiplex PCR. The sample consists of almost 500,000 clones, 88% of them appearing once. Sequencing was carried out using PBMCs or T cells enriched from blood (not recorded which). Every receptor here comes from a woman aged 60-75 years who had recovered from COVID-19. Each CDR3 is given with its conserved first and last residue. The order of the fields is D gene, clone size, J gene, V gene, CDR3 protein, CDR3 DNA. D genes are given only for firm matches. For some rows the clone size is stated as once, few or many, or as a class when expanded; others skip it.

- | - | TRBJ1-6 | TRBV13 | CASSLFNQGEHNSPLHF | TGTGCCAGCAGCTTATTTAATCAGGGTGAGCATAATTCACCCCTCCACTTT
TRBD1 | - | TRBJ2-7 | TRBV4-2 | CASSLGGTGVHEQYF | TGTGCCAGCAGCCTGGGGGGGACAGGGGTCCACGAGCAGTACTTC
- | - | TRBJ1-2 | TRBV30 | CATRSLAGESLYGYTF | TGTGCCACGCGTAGTTTGGCAGGGGAGTCCCTCTATGGCTACACCTTC
- | - | TRBJ1-2 | TRBV19 | CASSIGQGLPYGYTF | TGTGCCAGTAGTATTGGCCAGGGGCTTCCCTATGGCTACACCTTC
- | once | TRBJ1-2 | TRBV2 | CASSESGRAYGYTF | TGTGCCAGCAGTGAATCGGGCAGGGCCTATGGCTACACCTTC
TRBD1 | - | TRBJ2-3 | TRBV24-1 | CATSDSGNPGGRQDTQYF | TGTGCCACCAGTGATTCGGGGAATCCAGGGGGCCGCCAAGATACGCAGTATTTT
TRBD2 | - | TRBJ2-5 | TRBV5-1 | CASSYLAGDQETQYF | TGCGCCAGCAGCTATCTAGCGGGGGACCAAGAGACCCAGTACTTC
TRBD2 | - | TRBJ2-1 | TRBV24-1 | CATSGKTSGQDNEQFF | TGTGCCACCAGTGGCAAGACTAGCGGGCAGGACAATGAGCAGTTCTTC
TRBD1 | few | TRBJ2-7 | TRBV5-4 | CASSTRTGVAYEQYF | TGTGCCAGCAGCACCCGGACAGGGGTGGCCTACGAGCAGTACTTC
- | - | TRBJ1-1 | TRBV10-3 | CAISKNTGRNTEAFF | TGTGCCATCAGCAAAAACACGGGGAGGAACACTGAAGCTTTCTTT
TRBD1 | - | TRBJ2-7 | TRBV19 | CASSIQGAGHEQYF | TGTGCCAGTAGTATACAGGGGGCGGGCCACGAGCAGTACTTC
TRBD1 | - | TRBJ1-5 | TRBV2 | CASRGQGGQPQHF | TGTGCCAGCAGAGGACAGGGAGGTCAGCCCCAGCATTTT
- | - | TRBJ1-2 | TRBV28 | CASSPPNYGYTF | TGTGCCAGCAGTCCTCCCAACTATGGCTACACCTTC
- | once | TRBJ1-1 | TRBV19 | CASSTPGEDEAFF | TGTGCCAGTAGCACCCCAGGGGAAGATGAAGCTTTCTTT
TRBD1 | once | TRBJ2-6 | TRBV2 | CASRRGTGRSGANVLTF | TGTGCCAGCAGAAGAGGGACAGGGCGATCTGGGGCCAACGTCCTGACTTTC
- | - | TRBJ1-4 | TRBV5-1 | CASSLLEGANEKLFF | TGCGCCAGCAGCTTGTTGGAGGGAGCTAATGAAAAACTGTTTTTT
TRBD1 | - | TRBJ1-5 | TRBV19 | CASSIRDRGPRGNQPQHF | TGTGCCAGTAGTATCCGGGACAGGGGGCCGAGGGGCAATCAGCCCCAGCATTTT
- | few | TRBJ1-4 | TRBV5-4 | CASSLGGLGEKLFF | TGTGCCAGCAGCTTGGGGGGGCTGGGGGAAAAACTGTTTTTT
- | - | TRBJ1-4 | TRBV15 | CATSRVAGLNEKLFF | TGTGCCACCAGCAGAGTGGCAGGACTTAATGAAAAACTGTTTTTT
TRBD2 | - | TRBJ2-1 | TRBV10-3 | CAIGKSLAGYNEQFF | TGTGCCATCGGAAAATCACTAGCGGGGTACAATGAGCAGTTCTTC
TRBD1 | - | TRBJ1-5 | TRBV10-3 | CAIRSGGSNNQPQHF | TGTGCCATCAGGTCAGGGGGCTCGAACAATCAGCCCCAGCATTTT
- | - | TRBJ1-1 | TRBV2 | CASSEEGYMNTEAFF | TGTGCCAGCAGTGAAGAGGGGTATATGAACACTGAAGCTTTCTTT
- | few | TRBJ1-2 | TRBV6-6 | CASSTGTNYGYTF | TGTGCCAGCAGTACAGGGACTAACTATGGCTACACCTTC
TRBD2 | - | TRBJ2-2 | TRBV7-2 | CASSFGSGGQNTGELFF | TGTGCCAGCAGCTTTGGTAGCGGGGGGCAGAACACCGGGGAGCTGTTTTTT
TRBD1 | - | TRBJ2-5 | TRBV10-1 | CASSRDRGIETQYF | TGCGCCAGCAGCCGGGACAGGGGCATAGAGACCCAGTACTTC
TRBD1 | - | TRBJ1-1 | TRBV10-3 | CAITDRENTEAFF | TGTGCCATCACCGACAGGGAGAACACTGAAGCTTTCTTT
TRBD1 | - | TRBJ2-1 | TRBV5-1 | CASSLPGTGGGGEQFF | TGCGCCAGCAGCTTACCCGGGACAGGGGGTGGTGGTGAGCAGTTCTTC
- | - | TRBJ2-2 | TRBV27 | CASSLPPSGELFF | TGTGCCAGCAGTTTACCCCCATCCGGGGAGCTGTTTTTT
TRBD2 | - | TRBJ2-3 | TRBV19 | CASKGLAVQATQYF | TGTGCCAGTAAAGGACTAGCGGTTCAAGCTACGCAGTATTTT
TRBD2 | - | TRBJ2-3 | TRBV2 | CATSQLAGDTQYF | TGTGCCACCAGCCAGCTAGCGGGGGATACGCAGTATTTT
- | - | TRBJ2-2 | TRBV3-1/TRBV3-2 | CASSRWSSGELFF | TGTGCCAGCAGCCGTTGGAGTTCCGGGGAGCTGTTTTTT
- | - | TRBJ2-7 | TRBV4-1 | CASSQRYQGEGYEQYF | TGCGCCAGCAGCCAAAGGTACCAGGGCGAAGGCTACGAGCAGTACTTC
TRBD1 | - | TRBJ1-2 | TRBV10-3 | CAISEPDRGHGYTF | TGTGCCATCAGTGAACCAGACAGGGGCCATGGCTACACCTTC
TRBD1 | - | TRBJ1-2 | TRBV11-2 | CASRPGQDANGYTF | TGTGCCAGCAGACCGGGACAGGATGCCAATGGCTACACCTTC
- | - | TRBJ2-7 | TRBV29-1 | CSATRGYEQYF | TGCAGCGCGACCAGGGGCTACGAGCAGTACTTC
TRBD1 | - | TRBJ1-1 | TRBV27 | CASSLEGTGSGTEAFF | TGTGCCAGCAGTTTAGAGGGGACAGGGTCGGGAACTGAAGCTTTCTTT
- | once | TRBJ1-2 | TRBV7-8 | CASSPGGLYGYTF | TGTGCCAGCAGCCCGGGGGGCCTCTATGGCTACACCTTC
TRBD1 | - | TRBJ1-4 | TRBV24-1 | CATSDNANRGFEKLFF | TGTGCCACCAGTGATAATGCGAACAGGGGTTTTGAAAAACTGTTTTTT
TRBD1 | - | TRBJ2-7 | TRBV5-8 | CASSSYGTGTYEQYF | TGTGCCAGCAGCTCTTACGGGACAGGGACTTACGAGCAGTACTTC
- | - | TRBJ1-1 | TRBV2 | CASSSPTQGNTEAFF | TGTGCCAGCAGCAGTCCTACCCAGGGGAACACTGAAGCTTTCTTT
- | - | TRBJ1-3 | TRBV5-4 | CASSSETFSGNTIYF | TGTGCCAGCAGCTCGGAGACTTTCTCTGGAAACACCATATATTTT
- | - | TRBJ2-2 | TRBV6-5 | CASSPTANTGELFF | TGTGCCAGCAGTCCGACAGCAAACACCGGGGAGCTGTTTTTT
- | - | TRBJ1-2 | TRBV19 | CASSIGSSGTNYGYTF | TGTGCCAGTAGTATAGGAAGTTCAGGCACGAACTATGGCTACACCTTC
- | - | TRBJ2-6 | TRBV5-4 | CASSRDSPSGANVLTF | TGTGCCAGCAGCCGTGACAGCCCCTCTGGGGCCAACGTCCTGACTTTC
TRBD1 | - | TRBJ2-1 | TRBV27 | CASSLGAGTGDNEQFF | TGTGCCAGCAGTTTAGGGGCCGGGACAGGGGACAATGAGCAGTTCTTC
TRBD1 | - | TRBJ1-2 | TRBV12-5 | CASGDPRLTGNGYTF | TGTGCTAGTGGTGACCCGAGGTTGACAGGGAATGGCTACACCTTC
- | once | TRBJ1-3 | TRBV18 | CASSPPSGATSSGNTIYF | TGTGCCAGCTCACCACCGTCAGGGGCTACGAGCTCTGGAAACACCATATATTTT
TRBD2 | - | TRBJ2-2 | TRBV5-5 | CASSTPSLAGVITGELFF | TGTGCCAGCAGCACCCCCTCACTAGCGGGGGTAATCACCGGGGAGCTGTTTTTT
TRBD1 | - | TRBJ2-2 | TRBV6-2/TRBV6-3 | CASSWGQGANTGELFF | TGTGCCAGCAGTTGGGGACAGGGGGCGAACACCGGGGAGCTGTTTTTT
- | once | TRBJ1-4 | TRBV19 | CASTMDWGNEKLFF | TGTGCCAGTACCATGGACTGGGGTAATGAAAAACTGTTTTTT
- | once | TRBJ1-3 | TRBV25-1 | CASSWRVALSSGNTIYF | TGTGCCAGCAGTTGGCGGGTGGCACTCTCCTCTGGAAACACCATATATTTT
- | few | TRBJ1-6 | TRBV7-2 | CASSHERPRPLHF | TGTGCCAGCAGCCATGAGCGGCCCAGGCCCCTCCACTTT
TRBD1 | - | TRBJ2-4 | TRBV5-4 | CASRKQGVPFRGAKNIQYF | TGTGCCAGCAGAAAACAGGGGGTGCCCTTCCGGGGGGCCAAAAACATTCAGTACTTC
TRBD2 | - | TRBJ2-5 | TRBV10-2 | CASLSSGGAGVSETQYF | TGCGCCAGCTTGTCTAGCGGGGGGGCCGGGGTTTCTGAGACCCAGTACTTC
- | - | TRBJ1-3 | TRBV7-2 | CASSLNRPSSGNTIYF | TGTGCCAGCAGCTTAAACAGGCCTAGCTCTGGAAACACCATATATTTT